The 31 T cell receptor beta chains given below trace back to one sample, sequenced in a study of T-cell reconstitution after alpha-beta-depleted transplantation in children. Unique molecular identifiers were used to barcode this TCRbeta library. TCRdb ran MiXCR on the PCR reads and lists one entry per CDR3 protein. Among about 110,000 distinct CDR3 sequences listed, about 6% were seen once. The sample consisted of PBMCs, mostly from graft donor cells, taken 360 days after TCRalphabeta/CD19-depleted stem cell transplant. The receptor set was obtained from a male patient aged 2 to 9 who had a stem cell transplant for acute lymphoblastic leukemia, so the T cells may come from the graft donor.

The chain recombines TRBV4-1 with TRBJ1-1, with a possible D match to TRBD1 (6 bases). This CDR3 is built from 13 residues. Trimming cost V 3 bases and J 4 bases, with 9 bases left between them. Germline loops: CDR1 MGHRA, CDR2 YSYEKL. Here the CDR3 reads CASSQGAVTEAFF. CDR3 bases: TGCGCCAGCAGCCAGGGGGCGGTCACTGAAGCTTTCTTT.

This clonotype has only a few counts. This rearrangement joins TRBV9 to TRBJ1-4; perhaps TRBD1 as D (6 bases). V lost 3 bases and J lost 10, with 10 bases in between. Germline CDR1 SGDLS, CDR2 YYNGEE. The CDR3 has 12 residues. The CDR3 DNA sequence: TGTGCCAGCAGCGGGCGCAGGGGAAAACTGTTTTTT. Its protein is CASSGRRGKLFF.

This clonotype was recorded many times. The CDR3 coding sequence is TGCGCCAGCAGCTTGGACCCCCTAACAGGGATTGAGAATCAGCCCCAGCATTTT. Its protein product is CASSLDPLTGIENQPQHF. This sequence joins TRBV5-1 and TRBJ1-5; a weak D match, TRBD1 (6 bases). V lost 0 bases, J lost 4 bases, and 20 bases lay in between. The CDR3 has 18 amino acids. Germline V CDR1 and CDR2: SGHRS, YFSETQ. Drawing the rest from reference TRBV5-1 and TRBJ1-5, the complete variable domain is KAGVTQTPRYLIKTRGQQVTLSCSPISGHRSVSWYQQTPGQGLQFLFEYFSETQRNKGNFPGRFSGRQFSNSRSEMNVSTLELGDSALYLCASSLDPLTGIENQPQHFGDGTRLSIL.

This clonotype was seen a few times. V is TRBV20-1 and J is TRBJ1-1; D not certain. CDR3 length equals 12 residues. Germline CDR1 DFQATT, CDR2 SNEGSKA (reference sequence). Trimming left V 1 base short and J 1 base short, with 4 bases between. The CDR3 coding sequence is TGCAGTGCTAGAGGGGAGAACACTGAAGCTTTCTTT. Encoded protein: CSARGENTEAFF.

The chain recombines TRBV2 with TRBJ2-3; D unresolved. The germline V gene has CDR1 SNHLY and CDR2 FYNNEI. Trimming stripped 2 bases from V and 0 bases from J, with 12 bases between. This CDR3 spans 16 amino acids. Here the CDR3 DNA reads TGTGCCAGCAGTGAACCGCTGGAAAGTAGCACAGATACGCAGTATTTT. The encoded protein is CASSEPLESSTDTQYF.

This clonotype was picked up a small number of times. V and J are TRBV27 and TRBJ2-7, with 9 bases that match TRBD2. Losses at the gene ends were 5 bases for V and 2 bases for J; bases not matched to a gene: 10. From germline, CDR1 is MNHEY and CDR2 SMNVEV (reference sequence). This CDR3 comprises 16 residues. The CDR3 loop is CASSASGLAGPYEQYF. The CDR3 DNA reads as TGTGCCAGCAGTGCTTCGGGACTAGCCGGACCCTACGAGCAGTACTTC.

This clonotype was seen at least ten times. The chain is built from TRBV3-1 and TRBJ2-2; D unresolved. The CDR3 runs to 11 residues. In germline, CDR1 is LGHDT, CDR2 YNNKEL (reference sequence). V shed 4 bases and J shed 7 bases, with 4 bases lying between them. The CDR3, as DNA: TGTGCCAGCAGCCTTTACGGGGAGCTGTTTTTT. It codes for CASSLYGELFF.

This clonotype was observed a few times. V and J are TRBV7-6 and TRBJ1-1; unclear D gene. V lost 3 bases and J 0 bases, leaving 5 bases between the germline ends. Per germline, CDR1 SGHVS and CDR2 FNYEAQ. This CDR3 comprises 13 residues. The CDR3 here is CASSLLVNTEAFF. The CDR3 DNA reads TGTGCCAGCAGCTTGCTCGTGAACACTGAAGCTTTCTTT.

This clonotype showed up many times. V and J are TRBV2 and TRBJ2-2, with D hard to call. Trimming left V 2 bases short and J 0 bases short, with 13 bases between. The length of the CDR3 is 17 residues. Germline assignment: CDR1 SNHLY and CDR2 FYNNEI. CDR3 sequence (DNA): TGTGCCAGCAGTGAACCGCAGGAAGGACCGAACACCGGGGAGCTGTTTTTT. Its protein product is CASSEPQEGPNTGELFF.

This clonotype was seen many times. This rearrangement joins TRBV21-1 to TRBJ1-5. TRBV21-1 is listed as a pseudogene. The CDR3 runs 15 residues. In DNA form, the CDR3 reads TGTGCCAGCAGCAAGGGATCGGGAGGCGATCAGCCCCAGCATTTT. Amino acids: CASSKGSGGDQPQHF.

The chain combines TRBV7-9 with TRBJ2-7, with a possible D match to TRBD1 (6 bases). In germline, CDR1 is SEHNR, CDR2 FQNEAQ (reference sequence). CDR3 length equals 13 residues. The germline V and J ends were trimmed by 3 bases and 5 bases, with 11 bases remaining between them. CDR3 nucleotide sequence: TGTGCCAGCAGCTTCGAAAGGGGGAACGAGCAGTACTTC. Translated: CASSFERGNEQYF.

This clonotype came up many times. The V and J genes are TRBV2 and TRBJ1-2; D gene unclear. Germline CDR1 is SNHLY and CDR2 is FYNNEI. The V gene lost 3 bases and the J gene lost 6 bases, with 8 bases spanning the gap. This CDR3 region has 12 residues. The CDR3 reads CASSETWDGYTF. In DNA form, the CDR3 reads TGTGCCAGCAGTGAGACCTGGGATGGCTACACCTTC.

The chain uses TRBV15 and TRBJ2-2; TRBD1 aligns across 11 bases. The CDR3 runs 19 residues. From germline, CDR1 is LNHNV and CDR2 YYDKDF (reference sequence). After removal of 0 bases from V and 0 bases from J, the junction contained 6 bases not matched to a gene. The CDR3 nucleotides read TGTGCCACCAGCAGAGATTCGGGGACAGGGGGTGCGAACACCGGGGAGCTGTTTTTT. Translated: CATSRDSGTGGANTGELFF.

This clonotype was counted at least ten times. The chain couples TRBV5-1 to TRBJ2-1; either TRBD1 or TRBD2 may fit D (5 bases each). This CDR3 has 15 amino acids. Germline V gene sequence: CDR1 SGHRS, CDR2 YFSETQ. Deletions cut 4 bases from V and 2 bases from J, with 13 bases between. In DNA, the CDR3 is TGCGCCAGCAGCGAGTTGGGGGTACCCTACAATGAGCAGTTCTTC. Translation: CASSELGVPYNEQFF.

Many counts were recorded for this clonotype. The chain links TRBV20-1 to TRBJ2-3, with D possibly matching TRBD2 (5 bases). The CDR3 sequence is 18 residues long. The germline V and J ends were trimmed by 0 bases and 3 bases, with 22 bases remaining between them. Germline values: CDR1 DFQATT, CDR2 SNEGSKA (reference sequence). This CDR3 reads CSARDMEEEEDITDTQYF. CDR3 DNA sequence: TGCAGTGCTAGAGATATGGAGGAGGAAGAGGATATTACAGATACGCAGTATTTT.

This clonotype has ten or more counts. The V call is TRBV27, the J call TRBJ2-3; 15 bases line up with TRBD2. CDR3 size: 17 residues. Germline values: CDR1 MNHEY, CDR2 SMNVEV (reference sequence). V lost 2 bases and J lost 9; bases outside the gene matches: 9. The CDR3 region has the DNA TGTGCCAGCAGTTTAGACGGGCCGGGACTAGCGGGAGGAACGCAGTATTTT. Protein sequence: CASSLDGPGLAGGTQYF.

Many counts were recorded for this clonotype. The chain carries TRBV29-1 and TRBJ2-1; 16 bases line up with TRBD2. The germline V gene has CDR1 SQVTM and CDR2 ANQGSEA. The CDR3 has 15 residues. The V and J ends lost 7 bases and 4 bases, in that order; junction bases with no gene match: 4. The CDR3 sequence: CSAEGLAGGYNEQFF. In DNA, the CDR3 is TGCAGCGCTGAGGGACTAGCGGGAGGGTACAATGAGCAGTTCTTC.

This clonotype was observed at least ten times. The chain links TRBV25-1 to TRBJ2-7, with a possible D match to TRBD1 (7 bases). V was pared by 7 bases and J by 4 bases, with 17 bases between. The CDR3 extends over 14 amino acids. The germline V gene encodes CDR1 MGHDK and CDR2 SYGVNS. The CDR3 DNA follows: TGTGCCAGCACCCAGGGGGGACACATATACGAGCAGTACTTC. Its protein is CASTQGGHIYEQYF.

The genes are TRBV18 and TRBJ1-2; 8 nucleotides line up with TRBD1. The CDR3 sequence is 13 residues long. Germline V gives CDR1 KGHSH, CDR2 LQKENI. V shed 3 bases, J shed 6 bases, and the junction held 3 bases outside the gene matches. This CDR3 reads CASSPRTGNGYTF. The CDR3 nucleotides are TGTGCCAGCTCACCCCGGACAGGGAATGGCTACACCTTC.

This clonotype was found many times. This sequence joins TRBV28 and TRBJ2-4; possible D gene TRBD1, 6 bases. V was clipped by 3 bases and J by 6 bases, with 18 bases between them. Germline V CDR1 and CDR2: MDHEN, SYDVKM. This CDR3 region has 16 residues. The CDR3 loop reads CASSFSGKGHLNIQYF. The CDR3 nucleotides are TGTGCCAGCAGTTTTTCCGGGAAGGGACACCTAAACATTCAGTACTTC.

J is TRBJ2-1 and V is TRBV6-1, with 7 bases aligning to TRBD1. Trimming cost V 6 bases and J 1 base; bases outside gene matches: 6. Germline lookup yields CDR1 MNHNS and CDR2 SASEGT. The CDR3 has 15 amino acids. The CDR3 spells CASSRSTGSYNEQFF. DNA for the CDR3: TGTGCCAGCAGCCGATCGACAGGGTCCTACAATGAGCAGTTCTTC.

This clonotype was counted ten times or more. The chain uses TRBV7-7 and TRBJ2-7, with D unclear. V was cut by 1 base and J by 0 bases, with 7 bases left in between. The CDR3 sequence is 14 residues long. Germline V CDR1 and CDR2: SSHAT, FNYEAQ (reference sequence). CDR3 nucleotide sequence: TGTGCCAGCAGCTTAGAGGTCAGCTCCTACGAGCAGTACTTC. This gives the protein CASSLEVSSYEQYF.

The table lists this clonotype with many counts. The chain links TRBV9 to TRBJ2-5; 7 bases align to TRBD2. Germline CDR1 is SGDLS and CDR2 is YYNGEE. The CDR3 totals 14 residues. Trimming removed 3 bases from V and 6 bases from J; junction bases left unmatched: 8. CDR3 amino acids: CASSASGASKTQYF. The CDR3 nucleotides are TGTGCCAGCAGCGCAAGCGGGGCTTCGAAGACCCAGTACTTC.

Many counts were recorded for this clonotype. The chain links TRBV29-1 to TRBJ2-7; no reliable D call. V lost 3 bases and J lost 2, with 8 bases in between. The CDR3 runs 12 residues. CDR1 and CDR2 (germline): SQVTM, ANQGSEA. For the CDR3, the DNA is TGCAGCGTTGACGTCGGCACCTACGAGCAGTACTTC. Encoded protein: CSVDVGTYEQYF.

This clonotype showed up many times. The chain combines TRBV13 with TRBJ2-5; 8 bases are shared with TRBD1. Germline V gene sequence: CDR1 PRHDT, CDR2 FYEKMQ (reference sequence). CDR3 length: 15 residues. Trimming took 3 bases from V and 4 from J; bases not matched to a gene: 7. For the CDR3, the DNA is TGTGCCAGCAGCTTTATCCCGACAGGGGTAGAGACCCAGTACTTC. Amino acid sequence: CASSFIPTGVETQYF.

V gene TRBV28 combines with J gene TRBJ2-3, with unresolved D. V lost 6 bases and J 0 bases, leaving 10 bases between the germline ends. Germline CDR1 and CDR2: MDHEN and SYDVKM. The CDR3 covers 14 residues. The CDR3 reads CASSLSSSTDTQYF. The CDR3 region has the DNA TGTGCCAGCAGCCTTAGTTCTAGCACAGATACGCAGTATTTT.

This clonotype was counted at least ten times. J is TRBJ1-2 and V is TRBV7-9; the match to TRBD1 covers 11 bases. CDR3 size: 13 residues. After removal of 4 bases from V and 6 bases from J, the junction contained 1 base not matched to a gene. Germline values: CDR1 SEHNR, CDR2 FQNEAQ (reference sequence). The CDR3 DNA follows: TGTGCCAGCAGCTGGACAGGGGGCGATGGCTACACCTTC. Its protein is CASSWTGGDGYTF.

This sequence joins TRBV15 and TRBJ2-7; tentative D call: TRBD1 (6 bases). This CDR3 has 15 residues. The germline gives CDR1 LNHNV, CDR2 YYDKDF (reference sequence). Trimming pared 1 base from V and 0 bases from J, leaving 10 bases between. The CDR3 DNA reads TGTGCCACCAGCAGAGGGACAGAGAGCTCCTACGAGCAGTACTTC. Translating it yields CATSRGTESSYEQYF.

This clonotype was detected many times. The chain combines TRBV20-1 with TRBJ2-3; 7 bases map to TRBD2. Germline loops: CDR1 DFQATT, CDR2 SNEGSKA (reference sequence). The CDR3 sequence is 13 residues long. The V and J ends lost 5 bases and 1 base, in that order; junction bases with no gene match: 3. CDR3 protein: CSAASGGTDTQYF. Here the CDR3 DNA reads TGCAGTGCTGCCAGCGGGGGCACAGATACGCAGTATTTT.

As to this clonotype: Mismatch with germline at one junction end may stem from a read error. Here the CDR3 DNA reads TGTGCCAGCAGCCAAGGGGGGCAGGCGCGGAGGAACACTGAAGTTTTCTTT. Its protein is CASSQGGQARRNTEVFF. The genes are TRBV14 and TRBJ1-1, with D perhaps matching TRBD1 (6 bases). The CDR3 has 17 amino acids. CDR1 and CDR2 from the germline V gene are SGHDN and FVKESK.

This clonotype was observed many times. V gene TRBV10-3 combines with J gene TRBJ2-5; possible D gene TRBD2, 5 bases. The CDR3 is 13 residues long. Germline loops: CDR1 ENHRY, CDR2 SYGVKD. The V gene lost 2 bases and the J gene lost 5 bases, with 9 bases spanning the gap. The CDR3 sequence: CAISERGKETQYF. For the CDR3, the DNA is TGTGCCATCAGTGAGAGAGGGAAGGAGACCCAGTACTTC.